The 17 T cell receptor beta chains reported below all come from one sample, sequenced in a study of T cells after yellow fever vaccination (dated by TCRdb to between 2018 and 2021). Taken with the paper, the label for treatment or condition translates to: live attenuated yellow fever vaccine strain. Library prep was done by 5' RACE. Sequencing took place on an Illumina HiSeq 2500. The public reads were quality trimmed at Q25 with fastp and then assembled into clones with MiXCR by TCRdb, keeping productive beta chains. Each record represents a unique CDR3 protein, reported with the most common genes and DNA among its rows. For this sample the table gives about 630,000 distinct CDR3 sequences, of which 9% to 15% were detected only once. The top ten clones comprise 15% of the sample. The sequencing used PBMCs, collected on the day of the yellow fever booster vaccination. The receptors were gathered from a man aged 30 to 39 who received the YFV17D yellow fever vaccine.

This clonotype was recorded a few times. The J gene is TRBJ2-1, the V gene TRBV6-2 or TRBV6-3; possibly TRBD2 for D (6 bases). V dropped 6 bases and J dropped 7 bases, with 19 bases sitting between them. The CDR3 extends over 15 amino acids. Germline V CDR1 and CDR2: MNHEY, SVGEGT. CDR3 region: CASSRSGPIGNEQFF. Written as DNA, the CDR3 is TGTGCCAGCAGCCGCAGCGGGCCGATCGGAAATGAGCAGTTCTTC.

This CDR3 reads CAISESSGSIQGTQYF. As DNA, the CDR3 is TGTGCCATCAGTGAGTCTAGCGGGAGCATCCAGGGTACGCAGTATTTT. The chain links TRBV10-3 to TRBJ2-3; 9 positions match TRBD2. This CDR3 has 16 residues. J lost 8 bases, V lost 0 bases, and 9 bases had no gene match. CDR1 ENHRY and CDR2 SYGVKD come from the germline V gene.

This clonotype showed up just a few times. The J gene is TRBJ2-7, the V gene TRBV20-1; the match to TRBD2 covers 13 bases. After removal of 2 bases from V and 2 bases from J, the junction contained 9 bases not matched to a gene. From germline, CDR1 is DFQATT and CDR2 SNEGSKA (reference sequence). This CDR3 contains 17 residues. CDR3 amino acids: CSARTSGRVLTTYEQYF. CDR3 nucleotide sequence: TGCAGTGCTAGAACTAGCGGGAGGGTGTTGACCACCTACGAGCAGTACTTC.

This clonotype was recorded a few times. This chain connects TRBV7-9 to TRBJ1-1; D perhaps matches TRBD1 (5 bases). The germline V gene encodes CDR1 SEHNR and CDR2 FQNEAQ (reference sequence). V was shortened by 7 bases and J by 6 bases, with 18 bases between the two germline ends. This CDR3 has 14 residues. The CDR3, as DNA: TGTGCCAGCATGCTCGAGGGGCAGGGACCTGAAGCTTTCTTT. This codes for CASMLEGQGPEAFF.

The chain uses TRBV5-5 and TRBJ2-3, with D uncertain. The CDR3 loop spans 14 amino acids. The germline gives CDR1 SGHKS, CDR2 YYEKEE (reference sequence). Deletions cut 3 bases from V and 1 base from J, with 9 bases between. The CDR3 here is CASSSTRGTDTQYF. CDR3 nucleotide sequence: TGTGCCAGCAGCTCGACCCGAGGCACAGATACGCAGTATTTT.

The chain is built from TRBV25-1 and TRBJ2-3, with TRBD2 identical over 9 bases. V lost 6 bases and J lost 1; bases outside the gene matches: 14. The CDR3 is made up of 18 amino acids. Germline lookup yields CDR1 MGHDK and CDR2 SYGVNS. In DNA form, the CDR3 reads TGTGCCAGCAGCCACCCGGGGGTAGCGGGAGTTGGCACAGATACGCAGTATTTT. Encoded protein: CASSHPGVAGVGTDTQYF.

CDR3 amino acids: CASRRLETSYEQYF. CDR3 bases: TGTGCCAGCAGACGCCTCGAAACTTCTTACGAGCAGTACTTC. The rearrangement uses TRBV6-1 and TRBJ2-7, with D unclear. V was pared by 6 bases and J by 4 bases, with 16 bases between. The CDR3 is 14 residues long. Germline V lookup: CDR1 MNHNS, CDR2 SASEGT.

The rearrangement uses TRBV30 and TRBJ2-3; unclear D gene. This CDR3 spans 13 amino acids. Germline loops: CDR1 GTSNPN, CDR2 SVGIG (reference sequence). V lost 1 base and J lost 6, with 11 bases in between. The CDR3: CAWSDRSRDTQYF. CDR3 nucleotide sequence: TGTGCCTGGAGTGATCGAAGTCGCGATACGCAGTATTTT.

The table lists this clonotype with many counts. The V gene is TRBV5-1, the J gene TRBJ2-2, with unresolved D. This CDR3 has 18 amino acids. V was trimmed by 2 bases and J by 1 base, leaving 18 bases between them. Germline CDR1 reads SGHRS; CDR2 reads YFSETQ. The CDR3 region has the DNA TGCGCCAGCAGCTTAAGTATCGAACGCAACCTGAACACCGGGGAGCTGTTTTTT. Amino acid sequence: CASSLSIERNLNTGELFF.

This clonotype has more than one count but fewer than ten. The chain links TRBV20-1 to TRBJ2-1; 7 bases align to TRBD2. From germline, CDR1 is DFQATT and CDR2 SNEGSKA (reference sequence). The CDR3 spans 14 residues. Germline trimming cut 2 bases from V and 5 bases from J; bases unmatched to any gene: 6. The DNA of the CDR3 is TGCAGTGCTAGACGGCTAGCGGTGAACAATGAGCAGTTCTTC. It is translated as CSARRLAVNNEQFF.

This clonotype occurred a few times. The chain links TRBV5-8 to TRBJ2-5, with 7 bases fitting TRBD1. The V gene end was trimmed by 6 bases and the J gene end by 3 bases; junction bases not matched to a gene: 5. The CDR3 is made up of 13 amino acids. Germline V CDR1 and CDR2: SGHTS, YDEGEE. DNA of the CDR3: TGTGCCAGCAACCTAGACAGGGAAGAGACCCAGTACTTC. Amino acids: CASNLDREETQYF. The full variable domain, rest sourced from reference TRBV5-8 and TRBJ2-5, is EAGVTQSPTHLIKTRGQQATLRCSPISGHTSVYWYQQALGLGLQFLLWYDEGEERNRGNFPPRFSGRQFPNYSSELNVNALELEDSALYLCASNLDREETQYFGPGTRLLVL.

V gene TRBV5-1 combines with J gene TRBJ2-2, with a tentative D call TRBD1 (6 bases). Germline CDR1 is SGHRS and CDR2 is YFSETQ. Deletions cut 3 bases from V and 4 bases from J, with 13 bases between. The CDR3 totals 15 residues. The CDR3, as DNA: TGCGCCAGCAGCTGGGGCAGGGGTGTCACCGGGGAGCTGTTTTTT. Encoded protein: CASSWGRGVTGELFF.

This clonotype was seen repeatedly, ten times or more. CDR3 sequence reads: CATAGPQETQYF. In DNA form, the CDR3 reads TGTGCCACGGCGGGACCTCAAGAGACCCAGTACTTC. The V gene is TRBV18, the J gene TRBJ2-5; TRBD2 is a possible D gene (6 bases). This CDR3 contains 12 residues. Trimming left V 10 bases short and J 2 bases short, with 11 bases between. Germline CDR1 reads KGHSH; CDR2 reads LQKENI.

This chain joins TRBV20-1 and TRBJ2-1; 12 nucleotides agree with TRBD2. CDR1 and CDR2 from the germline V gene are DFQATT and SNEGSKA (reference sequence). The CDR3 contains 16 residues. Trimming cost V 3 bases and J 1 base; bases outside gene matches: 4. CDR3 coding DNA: TGCAGTGCTAGGGACGGGACTAGCGGGTCCTACAATGAGCAGTTCTTC. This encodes CSARDGTSGSYNEQFF.

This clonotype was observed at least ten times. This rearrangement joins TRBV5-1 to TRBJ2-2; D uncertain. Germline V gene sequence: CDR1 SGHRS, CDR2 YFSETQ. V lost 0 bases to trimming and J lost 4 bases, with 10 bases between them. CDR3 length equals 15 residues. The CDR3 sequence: CASSLEGRLTGELFF. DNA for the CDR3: TGCGCCAGCAGCTTGGAGGGAAGGCTCACCGGGGAGCTGTTTTTT.

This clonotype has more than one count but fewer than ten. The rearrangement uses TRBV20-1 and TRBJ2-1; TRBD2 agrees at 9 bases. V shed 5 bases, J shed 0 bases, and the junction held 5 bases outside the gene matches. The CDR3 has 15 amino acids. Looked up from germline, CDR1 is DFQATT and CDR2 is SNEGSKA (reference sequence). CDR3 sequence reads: CSALSGGSSYNEQFF. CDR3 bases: TGCAGTGCTCTTAGCGGGGGAAGCTCCTACAATGAGCAGTTCTTC.

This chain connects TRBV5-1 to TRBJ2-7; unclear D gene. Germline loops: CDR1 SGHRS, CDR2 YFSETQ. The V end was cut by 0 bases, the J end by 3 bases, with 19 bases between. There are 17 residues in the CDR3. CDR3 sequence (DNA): TGCGCCAGCAGCTTGGCCCCTCGACGAGGTATAAACTACGAGCAGTACTTC. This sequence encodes CASSLAPRRGINYEQYF.